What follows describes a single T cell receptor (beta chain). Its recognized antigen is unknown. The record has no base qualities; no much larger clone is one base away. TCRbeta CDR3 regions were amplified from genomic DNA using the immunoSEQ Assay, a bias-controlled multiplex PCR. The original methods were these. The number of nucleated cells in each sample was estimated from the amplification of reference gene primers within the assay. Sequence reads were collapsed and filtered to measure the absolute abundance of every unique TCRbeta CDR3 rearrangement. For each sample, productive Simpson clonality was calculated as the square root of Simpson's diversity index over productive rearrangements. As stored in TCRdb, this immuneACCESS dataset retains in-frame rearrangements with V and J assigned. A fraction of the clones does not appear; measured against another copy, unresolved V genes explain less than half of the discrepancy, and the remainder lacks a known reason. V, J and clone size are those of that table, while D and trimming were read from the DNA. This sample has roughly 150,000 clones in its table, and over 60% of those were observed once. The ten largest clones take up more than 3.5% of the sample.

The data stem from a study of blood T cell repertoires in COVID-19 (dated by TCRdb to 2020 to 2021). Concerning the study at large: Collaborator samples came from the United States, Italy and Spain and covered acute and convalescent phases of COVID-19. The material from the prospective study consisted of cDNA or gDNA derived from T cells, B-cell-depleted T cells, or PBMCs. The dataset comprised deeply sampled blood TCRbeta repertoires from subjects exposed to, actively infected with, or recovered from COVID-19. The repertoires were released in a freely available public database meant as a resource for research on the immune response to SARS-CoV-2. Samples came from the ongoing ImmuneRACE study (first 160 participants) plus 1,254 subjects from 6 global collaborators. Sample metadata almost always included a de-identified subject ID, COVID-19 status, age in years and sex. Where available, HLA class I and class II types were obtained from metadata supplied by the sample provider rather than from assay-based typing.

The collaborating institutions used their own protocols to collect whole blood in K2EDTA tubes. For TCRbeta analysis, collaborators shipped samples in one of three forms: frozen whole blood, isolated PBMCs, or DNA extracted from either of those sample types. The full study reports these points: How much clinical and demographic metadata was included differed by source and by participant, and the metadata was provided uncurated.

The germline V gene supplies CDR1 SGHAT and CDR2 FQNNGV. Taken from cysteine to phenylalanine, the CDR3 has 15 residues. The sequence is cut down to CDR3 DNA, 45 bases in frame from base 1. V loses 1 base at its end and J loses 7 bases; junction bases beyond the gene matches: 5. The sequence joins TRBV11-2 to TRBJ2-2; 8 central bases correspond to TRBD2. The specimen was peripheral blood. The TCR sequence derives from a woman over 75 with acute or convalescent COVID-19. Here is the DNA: TGTGCCAGCAGCTTAGCGGGAGGGCGTGGCGGGGAGCTGTTTTTT. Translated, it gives CASSLAGGRGGELFF.